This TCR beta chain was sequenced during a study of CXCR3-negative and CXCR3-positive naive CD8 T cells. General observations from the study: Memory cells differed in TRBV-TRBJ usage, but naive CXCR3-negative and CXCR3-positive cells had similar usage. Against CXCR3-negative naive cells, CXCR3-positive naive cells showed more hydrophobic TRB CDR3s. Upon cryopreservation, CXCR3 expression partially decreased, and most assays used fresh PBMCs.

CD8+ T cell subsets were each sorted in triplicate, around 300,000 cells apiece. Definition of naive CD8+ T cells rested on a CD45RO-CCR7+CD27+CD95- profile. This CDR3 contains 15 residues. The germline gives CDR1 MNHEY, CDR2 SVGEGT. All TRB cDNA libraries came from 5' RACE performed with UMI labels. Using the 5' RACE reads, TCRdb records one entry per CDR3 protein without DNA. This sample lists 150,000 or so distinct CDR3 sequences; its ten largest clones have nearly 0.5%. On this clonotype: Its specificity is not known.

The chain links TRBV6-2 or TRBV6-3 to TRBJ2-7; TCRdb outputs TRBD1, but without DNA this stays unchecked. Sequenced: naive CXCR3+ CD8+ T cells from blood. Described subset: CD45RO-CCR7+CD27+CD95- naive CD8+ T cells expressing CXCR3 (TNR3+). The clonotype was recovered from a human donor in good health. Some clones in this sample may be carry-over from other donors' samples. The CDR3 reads CASSYRQDRAGEQYF.